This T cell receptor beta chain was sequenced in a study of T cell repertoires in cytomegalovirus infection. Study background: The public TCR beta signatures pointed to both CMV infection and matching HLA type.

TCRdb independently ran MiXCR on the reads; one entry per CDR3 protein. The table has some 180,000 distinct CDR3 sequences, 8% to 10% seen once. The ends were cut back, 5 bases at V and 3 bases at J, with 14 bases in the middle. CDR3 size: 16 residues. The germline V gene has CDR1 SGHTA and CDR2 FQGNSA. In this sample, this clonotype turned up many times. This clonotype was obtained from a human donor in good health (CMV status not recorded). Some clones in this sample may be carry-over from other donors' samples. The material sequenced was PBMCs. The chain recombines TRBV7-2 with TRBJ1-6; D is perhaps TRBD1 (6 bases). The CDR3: CASSISADSYNSPLHF. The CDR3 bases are TGTGCCAGCAGCATTTCCGCGGACAGCTATAATTCACCCCTCCACTTT.